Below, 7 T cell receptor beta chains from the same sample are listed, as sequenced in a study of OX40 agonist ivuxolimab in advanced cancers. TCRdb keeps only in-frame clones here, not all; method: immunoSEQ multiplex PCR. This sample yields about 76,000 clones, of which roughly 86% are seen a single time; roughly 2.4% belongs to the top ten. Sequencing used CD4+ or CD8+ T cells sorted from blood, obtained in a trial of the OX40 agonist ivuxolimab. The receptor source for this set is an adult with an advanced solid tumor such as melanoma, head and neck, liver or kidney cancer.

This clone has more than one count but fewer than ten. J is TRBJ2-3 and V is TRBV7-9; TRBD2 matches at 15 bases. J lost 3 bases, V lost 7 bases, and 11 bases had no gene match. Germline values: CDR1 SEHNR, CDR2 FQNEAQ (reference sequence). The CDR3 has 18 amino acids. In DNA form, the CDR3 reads TGTGCCAGCACCACCTTGTTGGGACTAGCGGGGGGAACAGATACGCAGTATTTT. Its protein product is CASTTLLGLAGGTDTQYF.

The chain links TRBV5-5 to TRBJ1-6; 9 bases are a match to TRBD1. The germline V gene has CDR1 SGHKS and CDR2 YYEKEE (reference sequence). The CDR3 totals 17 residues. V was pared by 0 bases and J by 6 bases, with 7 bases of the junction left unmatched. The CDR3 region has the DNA TGTGCCAGCAGCTTGGAGGGACAGGGAACATTTAATTCACCCCTCCACTTT. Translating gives CASSLEGQGTFNSPLHF.

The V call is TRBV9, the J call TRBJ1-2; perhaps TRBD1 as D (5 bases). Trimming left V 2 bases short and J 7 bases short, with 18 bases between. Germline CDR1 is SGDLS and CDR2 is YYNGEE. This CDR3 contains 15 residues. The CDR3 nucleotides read TGTGCCAGCAGCGTCGGGACTCCCAACATGGGTGGCTACACCTTC. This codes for CASSVGTPNMGGYTF. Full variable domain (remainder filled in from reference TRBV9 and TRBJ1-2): DSGVTQTPKHLITATGQRVTLRCSPRSGDLSVYWYQQSLDQGLQFLIQYYNGEERAKGNILERFSAQQFPDLHSELNLSSLELGDSALYFCASSVGTPNMGGYTFGSGTRLTVV.

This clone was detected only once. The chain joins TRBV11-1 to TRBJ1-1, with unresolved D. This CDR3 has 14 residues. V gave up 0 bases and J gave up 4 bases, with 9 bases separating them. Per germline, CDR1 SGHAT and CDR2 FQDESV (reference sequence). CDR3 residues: CASSLALTGTEAFF. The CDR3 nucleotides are TGTGCCAGCAGCTTAGCTTTGACGGGCACTGAAGCTTTCTTT.

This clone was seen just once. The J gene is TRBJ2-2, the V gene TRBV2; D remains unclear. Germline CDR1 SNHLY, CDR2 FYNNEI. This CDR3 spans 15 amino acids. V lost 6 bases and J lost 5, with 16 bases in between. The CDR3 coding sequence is TGTGCCAGCAGCGGTTACGTCACAACAACCGGGGAGCTGTTTTTT. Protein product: CASSGYVTTTGELFF.

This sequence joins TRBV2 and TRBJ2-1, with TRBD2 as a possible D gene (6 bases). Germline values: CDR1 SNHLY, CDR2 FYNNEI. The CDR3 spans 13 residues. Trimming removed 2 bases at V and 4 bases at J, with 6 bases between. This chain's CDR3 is CASSEREYNEQFF. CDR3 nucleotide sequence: TGTGCCAGCAGTGAACGGGAGTACAATGAGCAGTTCTTC.

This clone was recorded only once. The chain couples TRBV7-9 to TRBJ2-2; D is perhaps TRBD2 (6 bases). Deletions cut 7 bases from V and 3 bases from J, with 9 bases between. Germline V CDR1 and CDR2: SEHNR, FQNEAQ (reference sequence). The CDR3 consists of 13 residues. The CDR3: CASTGDYTGELFF. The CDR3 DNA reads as TGTGCCAGCACGGGAGACTACACCGGGGAGCTGTTTTTT.